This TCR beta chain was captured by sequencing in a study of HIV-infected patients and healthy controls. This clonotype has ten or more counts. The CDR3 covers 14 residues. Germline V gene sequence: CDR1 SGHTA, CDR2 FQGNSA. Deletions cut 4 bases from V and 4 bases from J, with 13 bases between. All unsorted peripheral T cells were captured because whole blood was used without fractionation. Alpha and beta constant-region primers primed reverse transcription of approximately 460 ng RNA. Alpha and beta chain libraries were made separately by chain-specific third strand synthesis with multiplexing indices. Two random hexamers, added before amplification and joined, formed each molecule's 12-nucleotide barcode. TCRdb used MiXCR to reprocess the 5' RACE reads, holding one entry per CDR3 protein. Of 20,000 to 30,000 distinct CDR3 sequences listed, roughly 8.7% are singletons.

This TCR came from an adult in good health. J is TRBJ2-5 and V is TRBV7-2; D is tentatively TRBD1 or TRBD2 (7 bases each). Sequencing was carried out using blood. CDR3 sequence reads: CASSYQGGAETQYF. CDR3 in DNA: TGTGCCAGCAGCTATCAGGGGGGGGCAGAGACCCAGTACTTC.